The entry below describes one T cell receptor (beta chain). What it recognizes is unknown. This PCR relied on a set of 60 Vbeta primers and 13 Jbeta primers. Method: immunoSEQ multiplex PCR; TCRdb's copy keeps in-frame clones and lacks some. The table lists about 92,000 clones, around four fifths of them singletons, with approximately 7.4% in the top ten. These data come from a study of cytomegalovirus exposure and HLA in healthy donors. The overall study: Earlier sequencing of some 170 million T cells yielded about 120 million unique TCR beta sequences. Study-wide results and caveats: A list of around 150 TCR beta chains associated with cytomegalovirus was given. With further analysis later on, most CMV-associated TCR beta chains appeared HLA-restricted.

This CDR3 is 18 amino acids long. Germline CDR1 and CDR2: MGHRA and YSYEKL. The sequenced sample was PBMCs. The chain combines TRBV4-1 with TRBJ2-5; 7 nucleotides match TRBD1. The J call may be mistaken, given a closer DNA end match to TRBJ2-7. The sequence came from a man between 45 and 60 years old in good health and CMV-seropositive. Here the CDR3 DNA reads TGCGCCAGCAGCCAAGAATCGGGCAAGAGGGACAGCACCTACGAGCAGTACTTC. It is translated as CASSQESGKRDSTYEQYF.